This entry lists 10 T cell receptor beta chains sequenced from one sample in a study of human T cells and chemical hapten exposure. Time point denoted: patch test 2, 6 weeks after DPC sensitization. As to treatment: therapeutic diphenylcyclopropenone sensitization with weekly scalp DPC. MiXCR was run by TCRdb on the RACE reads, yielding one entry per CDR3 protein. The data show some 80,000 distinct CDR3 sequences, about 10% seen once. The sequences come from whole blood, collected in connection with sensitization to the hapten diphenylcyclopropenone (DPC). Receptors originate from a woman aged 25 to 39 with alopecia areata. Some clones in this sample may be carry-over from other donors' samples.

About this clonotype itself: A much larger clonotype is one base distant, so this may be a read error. The CDR3 nucleotides read TGTGCCAGCAGTTTAGAGTACGAGCAGTACTTC. Amino acid sequence: CASSLEYEQYF. The rearrangement uses TRBV28 and TRBJ2-7; D uncertain. V lost 2 bases and J lost 4, with 3 bases in between. This CDR3 region has 11 residues. Germline V lookup: CDR1 MDHEN, CDR2 SYDVKM.

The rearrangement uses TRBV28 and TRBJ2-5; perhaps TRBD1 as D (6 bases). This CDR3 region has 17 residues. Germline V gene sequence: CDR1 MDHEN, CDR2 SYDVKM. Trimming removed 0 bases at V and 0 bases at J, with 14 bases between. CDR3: CASSLWGARRYQETQYF. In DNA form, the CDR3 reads TGTGCCAGCAGTTTATGGGGGGCGAGACGGTACCAAGAGACCCAGTACTTC.

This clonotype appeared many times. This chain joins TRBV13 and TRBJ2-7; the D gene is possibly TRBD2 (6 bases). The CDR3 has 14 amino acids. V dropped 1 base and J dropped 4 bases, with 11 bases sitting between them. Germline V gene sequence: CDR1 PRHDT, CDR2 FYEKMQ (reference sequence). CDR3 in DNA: TGTGCCAGCAGCTTAGCGGGAGTTGGTTACGAGCAGTACTTC. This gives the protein CASSLAGVGYEQYF. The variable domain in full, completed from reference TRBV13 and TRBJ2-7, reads AAGVIQSPRHLIKEKRETATLKCYPIPRHDTVYWYQQGPGQDPQFLISFYEKMQSDKGSIPDRFSAQQFSDYHSELNMSSLELGDSALYFCASSLAGVGYEQYFGPGTRLTVT.

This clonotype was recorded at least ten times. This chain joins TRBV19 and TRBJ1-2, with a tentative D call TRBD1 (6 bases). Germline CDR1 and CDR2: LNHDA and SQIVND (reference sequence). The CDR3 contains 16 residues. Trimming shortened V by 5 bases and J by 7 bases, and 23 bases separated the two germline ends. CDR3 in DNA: TGTGCCAGTAGTCTATCCTTTACAGGGAGGCACGGTGGCTACACCTTC. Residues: CASSLSFTGRHGGYTF.

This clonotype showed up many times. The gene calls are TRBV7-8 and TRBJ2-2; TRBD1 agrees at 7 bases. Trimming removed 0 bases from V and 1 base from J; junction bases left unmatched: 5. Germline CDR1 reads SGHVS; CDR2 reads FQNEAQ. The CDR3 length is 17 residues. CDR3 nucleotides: TGTGCCAGCAGCTTAGCCCGGACAGGTCGGAACACCGGGGAGCTGTTTTTT. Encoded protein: CASSLARTGRNTGELFF.

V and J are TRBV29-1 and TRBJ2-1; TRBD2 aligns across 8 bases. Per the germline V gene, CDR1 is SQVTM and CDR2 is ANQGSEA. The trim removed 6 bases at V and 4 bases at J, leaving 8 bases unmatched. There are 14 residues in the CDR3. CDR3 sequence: CSVTTSGRYNEQFF. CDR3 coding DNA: TGCAGCGTGACCACTAGCGGCCGGTACAATGAGCAGTTCTTC.

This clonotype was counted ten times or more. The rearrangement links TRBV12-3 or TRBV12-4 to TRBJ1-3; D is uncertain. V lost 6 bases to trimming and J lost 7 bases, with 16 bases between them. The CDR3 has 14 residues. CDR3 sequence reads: CASRGSFLGNTIYF. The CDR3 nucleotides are TGTGCCAGCAGAGGGTCGTTCCTCGGCAACACCATATATTTT.

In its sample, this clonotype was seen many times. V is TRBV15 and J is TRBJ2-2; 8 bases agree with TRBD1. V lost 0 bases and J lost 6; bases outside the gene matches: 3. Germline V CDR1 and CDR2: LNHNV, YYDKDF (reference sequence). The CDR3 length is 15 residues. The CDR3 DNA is TGTGCCACCAGCAGAGATTTACAGGGGGCCGGGGAGCTGTTTTTT. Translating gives CATSRDLQGAGELFF. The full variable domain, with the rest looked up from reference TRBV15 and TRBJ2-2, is DAMVIQNPRYQVTQFGKPVTLSCSQTLNHNVMYWYQQKSSQAPKLLFHYYDKDFNNEADTPDNFQSRRPNTSFCFLDIRSPGLGDTAMYLCATSRDLQGAGELFFGEGSRLTVL.

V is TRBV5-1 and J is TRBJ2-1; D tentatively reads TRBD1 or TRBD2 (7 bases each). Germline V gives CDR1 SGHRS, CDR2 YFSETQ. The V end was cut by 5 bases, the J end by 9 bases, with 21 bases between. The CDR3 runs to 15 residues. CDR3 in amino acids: CASSSTGDYRSEQFF. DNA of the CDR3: TGCGCCAGCAGTTCTACAGGGGACTATCGGAGTGAGCAGTTCTTC.

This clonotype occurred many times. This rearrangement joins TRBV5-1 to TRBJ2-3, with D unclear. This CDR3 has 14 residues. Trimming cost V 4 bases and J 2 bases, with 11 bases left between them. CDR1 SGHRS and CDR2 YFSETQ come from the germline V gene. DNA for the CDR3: TGCGCCAGCAGCACCGGCGATCCCACAGATACGCAGTATTTT. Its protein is CASSTGDPTDTQYF. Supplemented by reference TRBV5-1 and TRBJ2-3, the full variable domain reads KAGVTQTPRYLIKTRGQQVTLSCSPISGHRSVSWYQQTPGQGLQFLFEYFSETQRNKGNFPGRFSGRQFSNSRSEMNVSTLELGDSALYLCASSTGDPTDTQYFGPGTRLTVL.